A single sample gave rise to the 27 T cell receptor beta chains below, sequenced in a study of CD8 T cells in ankylosing spondylitis. The study's findings and limits: A motif in TCR beta, a set of under 10 highly homologous variants, appeared characteristic of ankylosing spondylitis blood.

TCRdb fed the 5' RACE reads into MiXCR, producing one record per CDR3 protein. The repertoire includes some 450,000 distinct CDR3 sequences, roughly 17% of them detected once, and about 0.94% sits in the top ten. No antigens are known for them. The specimen was blood, either unsorted or a sorted T cell fraction (not recorded which). The receptors were sampled from a male donor with ankylosing spondylitis.

This clonotype was recorded a few times. The V gene is TRBV5-6, the J gene TRBJ2-3; 7 nucleotides line up with TRBD1. The V gene end was trimmed by 4 bases and the J gene end by 6 bases; junction bases not matched to a gene: 11. This CDR3 spans 15 amino acids. Looked up from germline, CDR1 is SGHDT and CDR2 is YYEEEE. CDR3 in amino acids: CASSPWQGVTDTQYF. CDR3 in DNA: TGTGCCAGCAGCCCATGGCAGGGGGTCACCGATACGCAGTATTTT. The full variable domain, completed using reference TRBV5-6 and TRBJ2-3, is DAGVTQSPTHLIKTRGQQVTLRCSPKSGHDTVSWYQQALGQGPQFIFQYYEEEERQRGNFPDRFSGHQFPNYSSELNVNALLLGDSALYLCASSPWQGVTDTQYFGPGTRLTVL.

This clonotype was recorded a few times. J is TRBJ2-3 and V is TRBV6-6; D is ambiguous. CDR1 and CDR2 (germline): MNHNY, SVGAGI (reference sequence). V lost 0 bases, J lost 0 bases, and 1 base lay in between. CDR3 length: 13 residues. CDR3 sequence reads: CASSYSSTDTQYF. CDR3 coding DNA: TGTGCCAGCAGTTACTCTAGCACAGATACGCAGTATTTT.

This clonotype was picked up a small number of times. The chain has TRBV5-1 and TRBJ2-3; D ambiguous. The CDR3 is 14 residues long. Trimming stripped 7 bases from V and 2 bases from J, with 14 bases between. In germline, CDR1 is SGHRS, CDR2 YFSETQ. The CDR3 nucleotides read TGCGCCAGCGCTAGGGAACTAAACACAGATACGCAGTATTTT. Residues: CASARELNTDTQYF.

This clonotype came up a few times. J is TRBJ1-5 and V is TRBV20-1, with D uncertain. V lost 5 bases and J 5 bases, leaving 13 bases between the germline ends. Germline values: CDR1 DFQATT, CDR2 SNEGSKA (reference sequence). This CDR3 spans 13 amino acids. The CDR3: CSAEQRRYQPQHF. CDR3 nucleotides: TGCAGTGCTGAACAAAGACGGTATCAGCCCCAGCATTTT.

This rearrangement joins TRBV6-1 to TRBJ2-1; unclear D gene. Germline V lookup: CDR1 MNHNS, CDR2 SASEGT. The CDR3 is 11 residues long. Trimming cost V 4 bases and J 9 bases, with 7 bases left between them. CDR3 protein: CASSGGGEQFF. In DNA form, the CDR3 reads TGTGCCAGCAGTGGAGGTGGTGAGCAGTTCTTC.

This clonotype was seen a handful of times. V gene TRBV7-9 combines with J gene TRBJ2-7; 7 bases agree with TRBD2. CDR1 is SEHNR, CDR2 FQNEAQ, per germline (reference sequence). V shed 1 base, J shed 6 bases, and the junction held 0 bases outside the gene matches. This CDR3 comprises 12 residues. The CDR3 nucleotides read TGTGCCAGCAGCTTAGGGGAGGGCGAGCAGTACTTC. Amino acids: CASSLGEGEQYF.

The chain employs TRBV20-1 and TRBJ2-2; D not certain. The CDR3 is 14 residues long. Trimming pared 2 bases from V and 2 bases from J, leaving 9 bases between. Germline V lookup: CDR1 DFQATT, CDR2 SNEGSKA (reference sequence). CDR3 residues: CSARRDVNTGELFF. DNA of the CDR3: TGCAGTGCTAGAAGGGATGTTAACACCGGGGAGCTGTTTTTT.

A few counts support this clonotype. V usage is TRBV20-1 and J usage is TRBJ1-1; TRBD1 is a possible D gene (5 bases). In germline, CDR1 is DFQATT, CDR2 SNEGSKA (reference sequence). CDR3 size: 14 residues. V was clipped by 3 bases and J by 6 bases, with 17 bases between them. The CDR3 loop is CSARKSPGGSEAFF. The CDR3 DNA is TGCAGTGCTAGGAAGTCCCCGGGGGGATCTGAAGCTTTCTTT.

This clonotype was picked up a small number of times. J is TRBJ1-2 and V is TRBV3-1; no reliable D call. Germline CDR1 is LGHDT and CDR2 is YNNKEL (reference sequence). V lost 0 bases and J lost 5, with 4 bases in between. This CDR3 comprises 12 residues. The CDR3 loop is CASSQERYGYTF. The CDR3 DNA reads TGTGCCAGCAGCCAAGAGAGATATGGCTACACCTTC.

In this sample, this clonotype turned up many times. The gene calls are TRBV5-1 and TRBJ2-1, with a tentative D call TRBD1 (7 bases). Trimming removed 5 bases at V and 8 bases at J, with 32 bases between. Germline CDR1 SGHRS, CDR2 YFSETQ. The CDR3 covers 19 residues. The CDR3 sequence is CASRNTQSRGRGDFDEQFF. CDR3 in DNA: TGCGCCAGCAGGAATACCCAGTCTCGAGGCAGGGGGGACTTCGATGAGCAGTTCTTC.

A few counts support this clonotype. This chain connects TRBV5-5 to TRBJ2-7; 9 bases map to TRBD1. Germline loops: CDR1 SGHKS, CDR2 YYEKEE (reference sequence). The ends lost 8 bases at V and 0 bases at J; junction bases unmatched: 3. This CDR3 has 13 residues. CDR3 residues: CASGTGPSYEQYF. DNA for the CDR3: TGTGCCAGTGGGACAGGGCCCTCCTACGAGCAGTACTTC. Variable domain in full (rest from reference TRBV5-5 and TRBJ2-7): DAGVTQSPTHLIKTRGQQVTLRCSPISGHKSVSWYQQVLGQGPQFIFQYYEKEERGRGNFPDRFSARQFPNYSSELNVNALLLGDSALYLCASGTGPSYEQYFGPGTRLTVT.

On this clonotype: Its ends do not fully match the called genes, so a read error is possible. The CDR3 coding sequence is TGTGCCAGCAGCTTGGGGGTTGCTGGGGTGAGGGCGGGGAATGAGGAGTTCTTC. Residues: CASSLGVAGVRAGNEEFF. The J gene is TRBJ2-1, the V gene TRBV5-5, with TRBD2 as a possible D gene (6 bases). This CDR3 is built from 18 residues. The germline V gene has CDR1 SGHKS and CDR2 YYEKEE (reference sequence).

This clonotype has just a few counts. The chain joins TRBV27 to TRBJ1-5; D is possibly TRBD1 (5 bases). The length of the CDR3 is 14 residues. Germline-derived CDR1 and CDR2 are MNHEY and SMNVEV (reference sequence). V was clipped by 3 bases and J by 5 bases, with 11 bases between them. This CDR3 reads CASSFGTSDQPQHF. The CDR3 bases are TGTGCCAGCAGTTTCGGGACTTCAGATCAGCCCCAGCATTTT.

The chain uses TRBV10-3 and TRBJ1-1; D not resolved. Trimming shortened V by 1 base and J by 3 bases, and 6 bases separated the two germline ends. Germline lookup yields CDR1 ENHRY and CDR2 SYGVKD. This CDR3 has 13 residues. The CDR3 protein is CAISEWPDTEAFF. CDR3 bases: TGTGCCATCAGTGAGTGGCCCGACACTGAAGCTTTCTTT.

Ten or more counts support this clonotype. V is TRBV7-2 and J is TRBJ1-1; TRBD1 matches 8 bases. V was pared by 5 bases and J by 3 bases, with 5 bases of the junction left unmatched. This CDR3 comprises 14 residues. The germline V gene has CDR1 SGHTA and CDR2 FQGNSA. The CDR3 nucleotides are TGTGCCAGCAGCCTCAGGGGGCGAGACACTGAAGCTTTCTTT. The encoded protein is CASSLRGRDTEAFF.

The chain links TRBV5-1 to TRBJ2-3; 12 bases match TRBD2. J lost 3 bases, V lost 4 bases, and 12 bases had no gene match. This CDR3 is 18 amino acids long. Per germline, CDR1 SGHRS and CDR2 YFSETQ. The CDR3 reads CASSADWTSGATTDTQYF. As DNA, the CDR3 is TGCGCCAGCAGCGCGGACTGGACTAGCGGGGCAACGACAGATACGCAGTATTTT. The variable domain in full, completed from reference TRBV5-1 and TRBJ2-3, reads KAGVTQTPRYLIKTRGQQVTLSCSPISGHRSVSWYQQTPGQGLQFLFEYFSETQRNKGNFPGRFSGRQFSNSRSEMNVSTLELGDSALYLCASSADWTSGATTDTQYFGPGTRLTVL.

In DNA, the CDR3 is TGTGCCACCAGCACCATGGCCGGCTCTGGAAACACCATATATTTT. Amino acids: CATSTMAGSGNTIYF. The chain has TRBV15 and TRBJ1-3; the D is unclear. Germline CDR1 and CDR2: LNHNV and YYDKDF (reference sequence). Trimming removed 4 bases at V and 0 bases at J, with 10 bases between. The length of the CDR3 is 15 residues.

There are many counts of this clonotype. The chain couples TRBV9 to TRBJ2-5, with D maybe TRBD1 (5 bases). This CDR3 contains 14 residues. CDR1 and CDR2 from the germline V gene are SGDLS and YYNGEE. V was pared by 0 bases and J by 4 bases, with 10 bases between. The CDR3 reads CASSVGGRAETQYF. The CDR3 nucleotides are TGTGCCAGCAGCGTAGGTGGCAGGGCAGAGACCCAGTACTTC. The whole variable domain, filled in from reference TRBV9 and TRBJ2-5, reads DSGVTQTPKHLITATGQRVTLRCSPRSGDLSVYWYQQSLDQGLQFLIQYYNGEERAKGNILERFSAQQFPDLHSELNLSSLELGDSALYFCASSVGGRAETQYFGPGTRLLVL.

The J gene is TRBJ2-2, the V gene TRBV24-1, with D possibly TRBD1 on 6 matching bases. Germline CDR1 is KGHDR and CDR2 is SFDVKD. V shed 9 bases and J shed 6 bases, with 22 bases lying between them. The CDR3 runs to 16 residues. The CDR3 DNA reads TGTGCCACCTCCTCCGGGACAAAAGTAGGGGCCGGGGAGCTGTTTTTT. Protein: CATSSGTKVGAGELFF.

The rearrangement links TRBV12-3 or TRBV12-4 to TRBJ1-1; D is possibly TRBD1 (5 bases). The CDR3 loop spans 16 amino acids. V was cut by 2 bases and J by 4 bases, with 17 bases left in between. The CDR3 is CASSLLGAGRGTEAFF. CDR3 bases: TGTGCCAGCAGTTTACTCGGGGCCGGGCGGGGCACTGAAGCTTTCTTT.

This clonotype turned up a few times. The CDR3 loop is CSASSGENQPQHF. As DNA, the CDR3 is TGCAGTGCTAGTTCGGGGGAAAATCAGCCCCAGCATTTT. The chain links TRBV20-1 to TRBJ1-5; possible D gene TRBD1, 5 bases. The CDR3 totals 13 residues. Trimming pared 3 bases from V and 4 bases from J, leaving 10 bases between. Germline loops: CDR1 DFQATT, CDR2 SNEGSKA (reference sequence).

This chain links TRBV18 with TRBJ2-2, with D possibly being TRBD1 or TRBD2 (6 bases each). V lost 2 bases, J lost 2 bases, and 12 bases lay in between. This CDR3 is built from 16 residues. Germline CDR1 and CDR2: KGHSH and LQKENI. CDR3 bases: TGTGCCAGCTCACCATTCCGGGGGCCTAACACCGGGGAGCTGTTTTTT. Protein product: CASSPFRGPNTGELFF.

The V and J genes are TRBV6-2 or TRBV6-3 and TRBJ2-3; possibly TRBD1 or TRBD2 for D (5 bases each). Germline V lookup: CDR1 MNHEY, CDR2 SVGEGT. The length of the CDR3 is 14 residues. V lost 5 bases and J 3 bases, leaving 12 bases between the germline ends. The CDR3 coding sequence is TGTGCCAGCAGTCACTGGGGGAGAACAGATACGCAGTATTTT. Its translation is CASSHWGRTDTQYF.

This clonotype came up many times. The chain recombines TRBV10-1 with TRBJ1-5; no firm D call. Germline assignment: CDR1 WNHNN and CDR2 SYGVQD (reference sequence). This CDR3 has 8 residues. V lost 11 bases and J lost 5, with 1 base in between. CDR3 in amino acids: CADQPQHF. The CDR3 DNA reads as TGCGCCGATCAGCCCCAGCATTTT.

The gene calls are TRBV7-2 and TRBJ1-1, with TRBD1 matching over 9 bases. The CDR3 is made up of 15 amino acids. Looked up from germline, CDR1 is SGHTA and CDR2 is FQGNSA. V shed 5 bases, J shed 3 bases, and the junction held 7 bases outside the gene matches. Here the CDR3 reads CASSPRTGADTEAFF. The CDR3, as DNA: TGTGCCAGCAGCCCCAGGACAGGGGCGGACACTGAAGCTTTCTTT.

This clonotype was detected a few times. The chain employs TRBV11-2 and TRBJ1-5; D perhaps matches TRBD1 (5 bases). Germline V gene sequence: CDR1 SGHAT, CDR2 FQNNGV. This CDR3 is built from 14 residues. Trimming cost V 1 base and J 4 bases, with 8 bases left between them. CDR3 bases: TGTGCCAGCAGCTTAGGAAGACAGAATCAGCCCCAGCATTTT. It yields the protein CASSLGRQNQPQHF.

The V gene is TRBV6-1, the J gene TRBJ1-2; TRBD1 matches 8 bases. The CDR3 is made up of 15 amino acids. In germline, CDR1 is MNHNS, CDR2 SASEGT. With V trimmed by 5 bases and J by 1 base, 6 bases remained unmatched. The CDR3 DNA sequence: TGTGCCAGCAGTATTACAGGGGGTGATAACTATGGCTACACCTTC. It translates to CASSITGGDNYGYTF.